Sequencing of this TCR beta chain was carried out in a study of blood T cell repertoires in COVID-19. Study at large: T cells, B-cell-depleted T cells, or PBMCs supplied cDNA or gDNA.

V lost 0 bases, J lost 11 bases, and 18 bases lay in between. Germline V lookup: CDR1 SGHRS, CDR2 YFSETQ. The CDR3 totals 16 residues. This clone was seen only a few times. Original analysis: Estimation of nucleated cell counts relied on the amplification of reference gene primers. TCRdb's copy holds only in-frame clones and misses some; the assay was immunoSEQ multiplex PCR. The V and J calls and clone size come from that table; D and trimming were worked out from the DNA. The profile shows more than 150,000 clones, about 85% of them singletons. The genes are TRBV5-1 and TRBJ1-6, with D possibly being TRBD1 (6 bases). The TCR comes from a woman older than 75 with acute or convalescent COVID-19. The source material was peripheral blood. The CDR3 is CASSLAGQGRGPPLHF. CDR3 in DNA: TGCGCCAGCAGCTTGGCCGGGCAGGGGCGAGGTCCACCCCTCCACTTT.